This T cell receptor beta chain was sequenced during a study of shared clonotypes between healthy human individuals. Study-wide context: In total, the donors were two women and a few men aged 18 to 49. Regarding the study as a whole: Tissue TCR repertoires likely differ from these blood-only repertoires. Non-shared clonotypes had lower generation probabilities than clonotypes shared by all four sorted-subset donors.

The CDR3 extends over 11 amino acids. V was clipped by 8 bases and J by 7 bases, with 12 bases between them. Germline-derived CDR1 and CDR2 are MNHEY and SMNVEV (reference sequence). This clone was seen many times. Its antigen is still unknown. Only in-frame clones appear in the TCRdb table, and some are missing; sequencing was by immunoSEQ multiplex PCR. Among about 960,000 clones, around three quarters were seen once, and the ten largest hold about 1.5%. The donors, healthy adults who were HIV-negative, had experienced no recent acute infections or vaccinations. V is TRBV27 and J is TRBJ2-7, with D possibly called TRBD1 or TRBD2 (5 bases each). The receptor was derived from a young man in good health. The sample comprised memory CD4+ T cells sorted from blood. The subset: CD45RA-negative fraction. As DNA, the CDR3 is TGTGCCAGCCGGACACTAGGGGAGCAGTACTTC. As protein: CASRTLGEQYF.